These T cell receptor beta chains were read from a single sample in a study of T cells in narcolepsy. Profiling relied on immunoSEQ multiplex PCR, and the TCRdb table lists in-frame clones only, not all of them. The sample carries about 25,000 clones, approximately 89% recorded once. The sample comprised CD45RA- memory CD4+ T cells from PBMCs. Receptors originate from a human donor with narcolepsy. Each CDR3 is given with its conserved first and last residue. A D gene is named only where the DNA matches it firmly. Clone sizes are given selectively: once, few, many, or a class where the clone is expanded.

len | j_gene | v_gene | abundance | d_gene | CDR3aa | CDR3nt
14 | TRBJ1-1 | TRBV6-4 | NA | NA | CASRFTGGNTEAFF | TGTGCCAGCAGATTCACAGGTGGGAACACTGAAGCTTTCTTT
14 | TRBJ1-6 | TRBV5-1 | NA | TRBD1 | CASSFTGEGSPLHF | TGCGCCAGCAGCTTCACAGGGGAAGGTTCACCCCTCCACTTT
15 | TRBJ1-5 | TRBV9 | NA | NA | CASSTDISSNQPQHF | TGTGCCAGCAGCACCGACATCTCAAGCAATCAGCCCCAGCATTTT
18 | TRBJ2-3 | TRBV4-2 | NA | TRBD2 | CTSSQDRRDYPGTDTQYF | TGTACCAGCAGCCAAGATCGCCGGGACTACCCCGGCACAGATACGCAGTATTTT
14 | TRBJ1-4 | TRBV29-1 | NA | NA | CSVEGAGGAEKLFF | TGCAGCGTTGAAGGGGCTGGGGGGGCTGAAAAACTGTTTTTT
18 | TRBJ2-5 | TRBV7-2 | NA | TRBD2 | CASSLGLAGVGGVKTQYF | TGTGCCAGCAGCTTAGGGCTAGCGGGAGTTGGGGGGGTGAAGACCCAGTACTTC
18 | TRBJ1-2 | TRBV7-9 | NA | TRBD1 | CASSLWSSGTGGTRGYTF | TGTGCCAGCAGCTTATGGAGCTCCGGGACAGGGGGAACGAGGGGCTACACCTTC
13 | TRBJ1-1 | TRBV5-6 | NA | NA | CASSLIENTEAFF | TGTGCCAGCAGCTTGATAGAGAACACTGAAGCTTTCTTT
15 | TRBJ2-3 | TRBV29-1 | NA | TRBD2 | CSVGQAGTLSNTQYF | TGCAGCGTGGGCCAAGCGGGAACTTTATCGAATACGCAGTATTTT
14 | TRBJ1-2 | TRBV5-6 | NA | NA | CASSRNRFNYGYTF | TGTGCCAGCAGCCGAAACAGGTTTAACTATGGCTACACCTTC
15 | TRBJ2-3 | TRBV4-2 | NA | NA | CASSQDLGHTDTQYF | TGTGCCAGCAGCCAAGATCTGGGCCACACAGATACGCAGTATTTT
16 | TRBJ1-5 | TRBV28 | once | NA | CASSRGGSYSNQPQHF | TGTGCCAGCAGCCGGGGGGGATCTTATAGCAATCAGCCCCAGCATTTT
16 | TRBJ2-2 | TRBV18 | NA | NA | CASSPRSGSNTGELFF | TGTGCCAGCTCACCACGTAGCGGATCGAACACCGGGGAGCTGTTTTTT
15 | TRBJ1-5 | TRBV5-1 | NA | NA | CASQSFPGNNQPQHF | TGCGCCAGTCAGAGCTTCCCAGGGAACAATCAGCCCCAGCATTTT
15 | TRBJ1-4 | TRBV18 | NA | TRBD1 | CASSPRQGTNEKLFF | TGTGCCAGCTCACCCCGACAGGGCACTAATGAAAAACTGTTTTTT
14 | TRBJ1-1 | TRBV7-2 | few | NA | CASSAQGFGTEAFF | TGTGCCAGCAGCGCCCAGGGATTTGGAACTGAAGCTTTCTTT
14 | TRBJ2-3 | TRBV30 | NA | NA | CAWQPAALGDTQYF | TGTGCCTGGCAACCGGCGGCTCTGGGAGATACGCAGTATTTT
13 | TRBJ1-6 | TRBV7-5 | NA | NA | CVRAQGVDSPLHF | TGTGTCAGAGCACAGGGGGTAGATTCACCCCTCCACTTT
14 | TRBJ1-5 | TRBV27 | NA | TRBD1 | CASRMGQPNQPQHF | TGTGCCAGCAGGATGGGACAGCCCAATCAGCCCCAGCATTTT
12 | TRBJ1-1 | TRBV19 | NA | TRBD1 | CASDRGVTEAFF | TGTGCCAGCGACAGGGGGGTCACTGAAGCTTTCTTT
14 | TRBJ2-7 | TRBV5-5 | NA | NA | CASSWVGVIHEQYF | TGTGCCAGCAGCTGGGTCGGGGTTATCCACGAGCAGTACTTC
12 | TRBJ2-1 | TRBV5-1 | NA | NA | CASRLDFNEQFF | TGCGCCAGCCGACTGGACTTCAATGAGCAGTTCTTC
15 | TRBJ2-2 | TRBV7-6 | NA | TRBD2 | CASSVIAGGPGELFF | TGTGCCAGCAGCGTCATAGCGGGAGGGCCCGGGGAGCTGTTTTTT
13 | TRBJ1-4 | TRBV6-1 | few | NA | CASSLGGGEKLFF | TGTGCCAGCAGTTTGGGGGGGGGTGAAAAACTGTTTTTT
13 | TRBJ1-2 | TRBV6-1 | NA | NA | CASSEYVESGYTF | TGTGCCAGCAGTGAATACGTAGAAAGCGGCTACACCTTC
15 | TRBJ2-1 | TRBV11-3 | NA | TRBD2 | CASSRSGNTGNEQFF | TGTGCCAGCAGCCGAAGCGGGAATACGGGCAATGAGCAGTTCTTC
15 | TRBJ2-5 | TRBV5-1 | NA | TRBD2 | CASSLLTSERETQYF | TGCGCCAGCAGCTTGTTGACTAGCGAACGAGAGACCCAGTACTTC
16 | TRBJ2-1 | TRBV14 | NA | NA | CASSQGKRRLNNEQFF | TGTGCCAGCAGCCAAGGCAAGCGCCGACTGAACAATGAGCAGTTCTTC
14 | TRBJ1-4 | TRBV4-1 | NA | NA | CASSQAGWDEKLFF | TGCGCCAGCAGCCAGGCGGGGTGGGACGAAAAACTGTTTTTT
14 | TRBJ2-5 | TRBV19 | NA | NA | CASSSPGSQETQYF | TGTGCCAGTAGCTCCCCGGGGAGCCAAGAGACCCAGTACTTC
14 | TRBJ2-7 | TRBV4-1 | NA | NA | CASSPTPTREEQYF | TGCGCCAGCAGCCCAACCCCTACGAGGGAGGAGCAGTACTTC
15 | TRBJ2-1 | TRBV19 | once | TRBD1 | CASSSGGTGGDEQFF | TGTGCCAGTAGTAGTGGGGGGACAGGGGGAGACGAGCAGTTCTTC
12 | TRBJ1-1 | TRBV30 | NA | TRBD1 | CAWRNPGTAAFF | TGTGCCTGGAGGAACCCCGGGACAGCAGCTTTCTTT
11 | TRBJ2-5 | TRBV5-8 | NA | NA | CASSREETQYF | TGTGCCAGCAGCCGAGAAGAGACCCAGTACTTC
15 | TRBJ2-1 | TRBV7-2 | NA | TRBD1 | CASSPPDRGISEQFF | TGTGCCAGCAGCCCCCCCGACAGGGGCATTAGTGAGCAGTTCTTC
15 | TRBJ2-3 | TRBV4-1 | NA | NA | CASSQGGSFGDTQYF | TGCGCCAGCAGCCAAGGGGGCTCTTTTGGAGATACGCAGTATTTT
12 | TRBJ1-1 | TRBV14 | NA | NA | CASSQDFFRAFF | TGTGCCAGCAGCCAAGATTTCTTCCGAGCTTTCTTT
14 | TRBJ1-1 | TRBV5-1 | NA | NA | CASSPAAQNTEAFF | TGCGCCAGCAGCCCGGCGGCCCAGAACACTGAAGCTTTCTTT
17 | TRBJ1-1 | TRBV10-3 | NA | TRBD1 | CAISDGVQGGSKFLAFF | TGTGCCATCAGTGATGGTGTCCAGGGGGGCTCCAAGTTTTTGGCTTTCTTT
14 | TRBJ2-7 | TRBV5-1 | once | TRBD2 | CASSLELAGGEQYF | TGCGCCAGCAGCTTGGAACTAGCGGGAGGTGAGCAGTACTTC
14 | TRBJ2-5 | TRBV7-2 | NA | NA | CASSSARVPETQYF | TGTGCCAGCAGCTCTGCCCGAGTTCCAGAGACCCAGTACTTC